The 14 T cell receptor beta chains presented below share a single source sample, sequenced in a study of T cell responses to AZD1222 COVID-19 vaccine. Here immunoSEQ multiplex PCR was the method, and the copy in TCRdb shows in-frame clones only, minus some. Among around 160,000 clones listed, roughly 94% were seen once. The starting material was peripheral blood, obtained 28 days after the second AZD1222 dose. The receptors derive from an adult who received the AZD1222 COVID-19 vaccine.

This chain uses TRBV18 with TRBJ1-4; D remains unclear. The germline V and J ends were trimmed by 3 bases and 8 bases, with 7 bases remaining between them. Germline V gene data show CDR1 as KGHSH and CDR2 as LQKENI. CDR3 length: 12 residues. The CDR3 DNA is TGTGCCAGCTCACCGTTCGGCGAAAAACTGTTTTTT. It yields the protein CASSPFGEKLFF. Supplemented by reference TRBV18 and TRBJ1-4, the full variable domain reads NAGVMQNPRHLVRRRGQEARLRCSPMKGHSHVYWYRQLPEEGLKFMVYLQKENIIDESGMPKERFSAEFPKEGPSILRIQQVVRGDSAAYFCASSPFGEKLFFGSGTQLSVL.

The genes are TRBV5-1 and TRBJ2-7; 8 bases are shared with TRBD1. This CDR3 has 15 amino acids. CDR1 is SGHRS, CDR2 YFSETQ, per germline. V gave up 0 bases and J gave up 1 base; unmatched junction bases: 3. CDR3 sequence (DNA): TGCGCCAGCAGCTTGGGGACAGGGTGGTCCTACGAGCAGTACTTC. This gives the protein CASSLGTGWSYEQYF.

This clone appeared a single time. The rearrangement uses TRBV20-1 and TRBJ1-2; D not certain. The CDR3 contains 11 residues. The ends were cut back, 1 base at V and 11 bases at J, with 11 bases in the middle. The germline gives CDR1 DFQATT, CDR2 SNEGSKA (reference sequence). For the CDR3, the DNA is TGCAGTGCTAGAGCACAGAGGGAGTACACCTTC. It yields the protein CSARAQREYTF.

V is TRBV4-1 and J is TRBJ1-2; possible D gene TRBD1, 6 bases. There are 16 residues in the CDR3. The V gene lost 0 bases and the J gene lost 3 bases, with 14 bases spanning the gap. Germline CDR1 reads MGHRA; CDR2 reads YSYEKL. The CDR3 sequence is CASSQDPRGGYYGYTF. The CDR3 DNA is TGCGCCAGCAGCCAAGATCCTCGGGGGGGCTACTATGGCTACACCTTC.

This chain uses TRBV12-5 with TRBJ2-1; D possibly corresponds to TRBD1 (6 bases). This CDR3 region has 15 residues. Germline V gives CDR1 LGHNT, CDR2 FRNRAP. Between the trimmed V and J ends, which lost 6 bases and 9 bases, there was a span of 21 bases. CDR3 sequence (DNA): TGTGCTAGTGGGGTTCCTGGACAGAGGACGGGTGAGCAGTTCTTC. This encodes CASGVPGQRTGEQFF. Full variable domain (rest looked up from reference TRBV12-5 and TRBJ2-1): DARVTQTPRHKVTEMGQEVTMRCQPILGHNTVFWYRQTMMQGLELLAYFRNRAPLDDSGMPKDRFSAEMPDATLATLKIQPSEPRDSAVYFCASGVPGQRTGEQFFGPGTRLTVL.

This chain uses TRBV3-1 (or the pseudogene TRBV3-2) with TRBJ2-3; D not resolved. V was clipped by 1 base and J by 1 base, with 6 bases between them. From germline, CDR1 is LGHDT and CDR2 YNNKEL (reference sequence). The CDR3 has 14 residues. CDR3 sequence reads: CASSQAFGTDTQYF. For the CDR3, the DNA is TGTGCCAGCAGCCAAGCGTTTGGCACAGATACGCAGTATTTT.

This sequence joins TRBV14 and TRBJ1-4; D may be TRBD1 (6 bases). Per the germline V gene, CDR1 is SGHDN and CDR2 is FVKESK. Trimming cost V 6 bases and J 5 bases, with 19 bases left between them. CDR3 length: 16 amino acids. The CDR3 DNA follows: TGTGCCAGCAGTCGCTCGATAGGGGGTCGGAATGAAAAACTGTTTTTT. This gives the protein CASSRSIGGRNEKLFF.

V and J are TRBV21-1 and TRBJ1-6. TRBV21-1 represents a pseudogene. This CDR3 comprises 16 residues. The DNA for the CDR3 is TGTGCCAGCAGCCTACTAAACGGACTTTCCAATTCACCCCTCCACTTT. Protein: CASSLLNGLSNSPLHF.

The CDR3 DNA follows: TGTGCCAGCAGGGAGCCGGGACAGGGATCTTATGGCTACACCTTC. It is translated as CASREPGQGSYGYTF. The chain carries TRBV2 and TRBJ1-2; 9 bases agree with TRBD1. CDR3 size: 15 residues. Germline CDR1 SNHLY, CDR2 FYNNEI. V shed 6 bases and J 5 bases; nucleotides not matched to a gene: 10.

As DNA, the CDR3 is TGTGCCCTACGGGGGTCCGGCACTGAAGCTTTCTTT. This gives the protein CALRGSGTEAFF. V is TRBV6-5 and J is TRBJ1-1; D possibly corresponds to TRBD1 (5 bases). V lost 11 bases, J lost 4 bases, and 14 bases lay in between. From germline, CDR1 is MNHEY and CDR2 SVGAGI. The length of the CDR3 is 12 residues.

The DNA for the CDR3 is TGTGCCAGCAGCTTGGTAACCGGCACTGAAGCTTTCTTT. Residues: CASSLVTGTEAFF. The chain is built from TRBV5-4 and TRBJ1-1; unclear D gene. Deletions cut 0 bases from V and 4 bases from J, with 7 bases between. The CDR3 has 13 amino acids. Germline CDR1 is SGHNT and CDR2 is YYREEE (reference sequence).

V usage is TRBV7-6 and J usage is TRBJ2-5, with TRBD2 matching over 9 bases. From germline, CDR1 is SGHVS and CDR2 FNYEAQ. CDR3 length equals 16 residues. The V and J ends lost 5 bases and 2 bases, in that order; junction bases with no gene match: 9. The CDR3 DNA follows: TGTGCCAGCAGCGGACCGGGACTAGCAGTACAAGAGACCCAGTACTTC. It encodes CASSGPGLAVQETQYF.

The chain carries TRBV18 and TRBJ1-1; 9 positions agree with TRBD1. The V and J ends lost 3 bases and 0 bases, in that order; junction bases with no gene match: 8. CDR1 is KGHSH and CDR2 is LQKENI in the germline V gene. This CDR3 region has 17 residues. The CDR3, as DNA: TGTGCCAGCTCACCGGACAGGGGAACCTTTATGAACACTGAAGCTTTCTTT. Protein sequence: CASSPDRGTFMNTEAFF.

The chain links TRBV5-1 to TRBJ1-1; TRBD1 might be the D (5 bases). The CDR3 length is 16 residues. Germline lookup yields CDR1 SGHRS and CDR2 YFSETQ. The V gene lost 0 bases and the J gene lost 0 bases, with 12 bases spanning the gap. The CDR3 DNA follows: TGCGCCAGCAGCTTGGGGGGCAGGAATTTGAACACTGAAGCTTTCTTT. This gives the protein CASSLGGRNLNTEAFF.